This T cell receptor (beta chain) is drawn from a study of blood T cell repertoires in COVID-19. Overall study: Samples representing acute and convalescent COVID-19 were sourced from the United States, Italy and Spain. PBMCs, B-cell-depleted T cells, or T cells were the source of the cDNA or gDNA that made up the material.

The V gene end was trimmed by 3 bases and the J gene end by 2 bases; junction bases not matched to a gene: 4. CDR3 length: 14 amino acids. Germline V gene sequence: CDR1 KGHSH, CDR2 LQKENI. Original analysis: Estimated nucleated cell counts came from reference gene primer amplification. Profiled with immunoSEQ multiplex PCR; TCRdb holds only in-frame clones, not every one. The V and J calls and clone size were taken over from that table, and D and trimming were inferred from the DNA. Among a few hundred thousand clones listed, less than 85% were seen once. The specimen sequenced was peripheral blood. The origin of this receptor is a woman aged 18-29 years with acute or convalescent COVID-19. The chain recombines TRBV18 with TRBJ2-7; 7 positions match TRBD1. This CDR3 reads CASSPTTGAYEQYF. CDR3 sequence (DNA): TGTGCCAGCTCACCCACTACAGGGGCCTACGAGCAGTACTTC.